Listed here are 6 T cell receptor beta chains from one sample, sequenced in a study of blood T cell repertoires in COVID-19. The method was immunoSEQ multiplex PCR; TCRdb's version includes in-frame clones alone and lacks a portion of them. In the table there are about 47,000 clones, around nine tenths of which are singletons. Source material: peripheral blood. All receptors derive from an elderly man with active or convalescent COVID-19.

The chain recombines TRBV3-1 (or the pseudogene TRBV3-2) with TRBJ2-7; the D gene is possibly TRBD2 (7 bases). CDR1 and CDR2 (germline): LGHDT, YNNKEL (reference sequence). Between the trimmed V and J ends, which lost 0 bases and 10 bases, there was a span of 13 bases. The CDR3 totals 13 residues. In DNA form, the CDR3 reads TGTGCCAGCAGCCAAGAAGGGGGGGCAAAACAGTACTTC. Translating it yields CASSQEGGAKQYF.

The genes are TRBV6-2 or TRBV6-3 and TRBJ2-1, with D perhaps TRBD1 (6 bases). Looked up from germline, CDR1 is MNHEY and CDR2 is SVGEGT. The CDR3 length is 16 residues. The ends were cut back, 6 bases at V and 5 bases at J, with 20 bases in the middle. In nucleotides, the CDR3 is TGTGCCAGCAGCCGAATCATCCGGGACAAAAACAATGAGCAGTTCTTC. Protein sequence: CASSRIIRDKNNEQFF.

The CDR3: CASSYGSLAGAAEEQFF. The CDR3, as DNA: TGTGCCAGCAGTTACGGGTCACTAGCGGGGGCCGCGGAGGAGCAGTTCTTC. This chain links TRBV6-2 or TRBV6-3 with TRBJ2-1; 11 bases agree with TRBD2. Germline trimming cut 2 bases from V and 10 bases from J; bases unmatched to any gene: 13. CDR1 and CDR2 (germline): MNHEY, SVGEGT. CDR3 length: 17 residues.

The CDR3 region has the DNA TGTGCCAGCAGCCAAACAGACGCAGGCGAAAACACCATATATTTT. It yields the protein CASSQTDAGENTIYF. The rearrangement uses TRBV5-6 and TRBJ1-3, with no clear D. The CDR3 sequence is 15 residues long. Germline values: CDR1 SGHDT, CDR2 YYEEEE. The V end was cut by 4 bases, the J end by 6 bases, with 17 bases between.

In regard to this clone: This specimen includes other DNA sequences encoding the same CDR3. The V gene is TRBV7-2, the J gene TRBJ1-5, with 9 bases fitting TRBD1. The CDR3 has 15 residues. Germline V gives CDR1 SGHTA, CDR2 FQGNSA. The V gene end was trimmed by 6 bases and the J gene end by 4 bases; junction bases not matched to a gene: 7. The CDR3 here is CASSRTGEGNQPQHF. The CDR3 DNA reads TGTGCCAGCAGTCGGACAGGGGAGGGGAATCAGCCCCAGCATTTT.

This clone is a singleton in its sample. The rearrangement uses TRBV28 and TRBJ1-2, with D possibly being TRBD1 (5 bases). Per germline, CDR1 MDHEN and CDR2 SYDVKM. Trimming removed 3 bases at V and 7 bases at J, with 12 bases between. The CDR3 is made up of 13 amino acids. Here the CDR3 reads CASSLGQAGGYTF. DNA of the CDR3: TGTGCCAGCAGTTTGGGGCAGGCTGGTGGCTACACCTTC.